This is a list of T cell receptor beta chains from one sample in a study of T-cell reconstitution after alpha-beta-depleted transplantation in children. A single record per CDR3 protein comes from TCRdb applying MiXCR to the PCR reads. The sample contains approximately 420,000 distinct CDR3 sequences, approximately 11% of which appear only once. This material consisted of PBMCs from the stem cell graft donor, taken from the stem cell graft. The receptors originated from a human donor who donated a stem cell graft to a child with acute myeloid leukemia. The CDR3 runs from the conserved cysteine through the conserved F or W. D genes are given only for firm matches. Clone size is shown for a subset of rows, as once, few, many or a class of expanded clone.

clone_size: few
d_call: .
j_call: TRBJ2-7
v_call: TRBV4-3
cdr3_aa: CASSQESWGEQYF
cdr3_nt: TGCGCCAGCAGCCAAGAGTCCTGGGGCGAGCAGTACTTC

clone_size: .
d_call: .
j_call: TRBJ2-3
v_call: TRBV14
cdr3_aa: CASSQLTDTQYF
cdr3_nt: TGTGCCAGCAGCCAACTAACAGATACGCAGTATTTT

clone_size: .
d_call: TRBD2
j_call: TRBJ2-4
v_call: TRBV5-1
cdr3_aa: CASSWKGLYLAKNIQYF
cdr3_nt: TGCGCCAGCAGCTGGAAGGGACTATATTTAGCCAAAAACATTCAGTACTTC

clone_size: once
d_call: .
j_call: TRBJ1-1
v_call: TRBV5-1
cdr3_aa: CASTKGRGVNTEAFF
cdr3_nt: TGCGCCAGCACCAAAGGTCGGGGCGTCAACACTGAAGCTTTCTTT

clone_size: .
d_call: .
j_call: TRBJ2-5
v_call: TRBV7-9
cdr3_aa: CASSLGDQIVETQYF
cdr3_nt: TGTGCCAGCAGCTTAGGGGATCAAATTGTGGAGACCCAGTACTTC

clone_size: .
d_call: .
j_call: TRBJ2-5
v_call: TRBV5-1
cdr3_aa: CASSLATNKETQYF
cdr3_nt: TGCGCCAGCAGCTTGGCCACGAACAAAGAGACCCAGTACTTC

clone_size: few
d_call: TRBD2
j_call: TRBJ2-1
v_call: TRBV5-1
cdr3_aa: CASSREGGGWNEQFF
cdr3_nt: TGCGCCAGCAGCCGGGAGGGGGGGGGCTGGAATGAGCAGTTCTTC

clone_size: .
d_call: .
j_call: TRBJ1-5
v_call: TRBV5-6
cdr3_aa: CASSSWEFPSNQPQHF
cdr3_nt: TGTGCCAGCAGCTCTTGGGAGTTCCCTAGCAATCAGCCCCAGCATTTT

clone_size: .
d_call: .
j_call: TRBJ2-5
v_call: TRBV18
cdr3_aa: CASSPRGNQETQYF
cdr3_nt: TGTGCCAGCTCACCAAGGGGCAACCAAGAGACCCAGTACTTC

clone_size: few
d_call: .
j_call: TRBJ2-2
v_call: TRBV25-1
cdr3_aa: CASSEQANTGELFF
cdr3_nt: TGTGCCAGCAGTGAACAGGCGAACACCGGGGAGCTGTTTTTT

clone_size: .
d_call: TRBD2
j_call: TRBJ2-1
v_call: TRBV4-3
cdr3_aa: CASSLQDLAGVNEQFF
cdr3_nt: TGCGCCAGCAGCCTACAGGATCTAGCGGGAGTCAATGAGCAGTTCTTC

clone_size: .
d_call: .
j_call: TRBJ1-2
v_call: TRBV27
cdr3_aa: CASSRRVGYTF
cdr3_nt: TGTGCCAGCAGCCGAAGGGTCGGCTACACCTTC

clone_size: .
d_call: TRBD2
j_call: TRBJ2-3
v_call: TRBV20-1
cdr3_aa: CSARDYSGGAWDTQYF
cdr3_nt: TGCAGTGCTAGAGATTATAGCGGGGGGGCTTGGGATACGCAGTATTTT

clone_size: .
d_call: .
j_call: TRBJ1-5
v_call: TRBV2
cdr3_aa: CATRYTYNQPQHF
cdr3_nt: TGTGCCACCAGGTACACCTACAATCAGCCCCAGCATTTT